One and the same sample provided the 2 T cell receptor beta chains below, sequenced in a study of T cells in Graves' hyperthyroidism and ophthalmopathy. There were TCR beta CDR3 regions amplified from RNA transcripts. Researchers ran a first-round RT-PCR on the TCR CDR3 using the HTBI primer set. Each CDR3 protein is one row after TCRdb ran MiXCR on the multiplex PCR reads. The table lists around 600,000 distinct CDR3 sequences, around 15% of them singletons, with around 12% in the top ten. Material for sequencing was blood. The receptor source for this set is a woman between 45 and 60 years old with Graves' ophthalmopathy.

V usage is TRBV2 and J usage is TRBJ2-7; 13 bases align to TRBD2. V shed 8 bases and J 7 bases; nucleotides not matched to a gene: 5. Germline V gives CDR1 SNHLY, CDR2 FYNNEI. The CDR3 sequence is 13 residues long. The CDR3, as DNA: TGTGCCAGCTGGACTAGCGGGAGAGGGGAGCAGTACTTC. Translating gives CASWTSGRGEQYF. The full variable domain, its missing parts supplied by reference TRBV2 and TRBJ2-7, is EPEVTQTPSHQVTQMGQEVILRCVPISNHLYFYWYRQILGQKVEFLVSFYNNEISEKSEIFDDQFSVERPDGSNFTLKIRSTKLEDSAMYFCASWTSGRGEQYFGPGTRLTVT.

This clonotype was counted at least ten times. This chain's CDR3 is CASSSRTSGRLYQETQYF. CDR3 nucleotide sequence: TGTGCCAGCAGCAGTAGGACTAGCGGGAGGCTTTACCAAGAGACCCAGTACTTC. The chain combines TRBV11-2 with TRBJ2-5, with 14 positions matching TRBD2. Trimming at V came to 5 bases and at J to 0 bases, leaving 8 bases not matched to a gene. Germline CDR1 is SGHAT and CDR2 is FQNNGV. The CDR3 extends over 18 amino acids. Using reference TRBV11-2 and TRBJ2-5 for the parts outside the CDR3, the full variable domain is EAGVAQSPRYKIIEKRQSVAFWCNPISGHATLYWYQQILGQGPKLLIQFQNNGVVDDSQLPKDRFSAERLKGVDSTLKIQPAKLEDSAVYLCASSSRTSGRLYQETQYFGPGTRLLVL.